A single sample is the source of the 27 T cell receptor beta chains below, sequenced in a study of cytomegalovirus exposure and HLA in healthy donors. The PCR had 60 Vbeta and 13 Jbeta primers. Assay: immunoSEQ multiplex PCR; the TCRdb copy retains only in-frame clones and omits some. The repertoire holds 75,000 or so clones, with around 74% as singletons. Sequencing was performed on PBMCs. These receptors were taken from a woman in her twenties or thirties in good health and CMV-seropositive.

The chain is built from TRBV4-3 and TRBJ2-2, with D possibly TRBD2 on 5 matching bases. Germline V gives CDR1 LGHNA, CDR2 YSLEER. The CDR3 runs to 15 residues. Trimming removed 0 bases at V and 5 bases at J, with 10 bases between. The CDR3 loop is CASSQEEPGTGELFF. The CDR3, as DNA: TGCGCCAGCAGCCAAGAAGAACCGGGGACCGGGGAGCTGTTTTTT.

This clone was counted a few times. This chain connects TRBV2 to TRBJ2-5; 13 positions agree with TRBD2. The CDR3 loop spans 15 amino acids. Losses at the gene ends were 6 bases for V and 5 bases for J; bases not matched to a gene: 6. The germline gives CDR1 SNHLY, CDR2 FYNNEI. The DNA of the CDR3 is TGTGCCAGCAGCCGGACTAGCGGGAGTAGGGAGACCCAGTACTTC. Residues: CASSRTSGSRETQYF. Full variable domain (remainder filled in from reference TRBV2 and TRBJ2-5): EPEVTQTPSHQVTQMGQEVILRCVPISNHLYFYWYRQILGQKVEFLVSFYNNEISEKSEIFDDQFSVERPDGSNFTLKIRSTKLEDSAMYFCASSRTSGSRETQYFGPGTRLLVL.

This clone was detected once. V usage is TRBV7-2 and J usage is TRBJ1-4; D is unresolved. CDR1 is SGHTA, CDR2 FQGNSA, per germline. V lost 0 bases, J lost 7 bases, and 6 bases lay in between. The CDR3 is made up of 13 amino acids. In DNA form, the CDR3 reads TGTGCCAGCAGCTTAGCCAGAGGTGAAAAACTGTTTTTT. It is translated as CASSLARGEKLFF.

The chain carries TRBV28 and TRBJ2-1, with 10 bases identical to TRBD2. CDR3 length: 17 residues. In germline, CDR1 is MDHEN, CDR2 SYDVKM. V was pared by 4 bases and J by 3 bases, with 9 bases of the junction left unmatched. The CDR3 loop reads CASSSLAGATFYNEQFF. CDR3 coding DNA: TGTGCCAGCAGTTCCCTAGCGGGAGCGACTTTCTACAATGAGCAGTTCTTC.

The V and J genes are TRBV7-2 and TRBJ2-7; the D gene is possibly TRBD2 (5 bases). Per germline, CDR1 SGHTA and CDR2 FQGNSA. The CDR3 covers 13 residues. V lost 2 bases and J 5 bases, leaving 10 bases between the germline ends. CDR3 sequence (DNA): TGTGCCAGCAGCTTAATGGTAGCGCACGAGCAGTACTTC. Translated, it gives CASSLMVAHEQYF.

The genes are TRBV29-1 and TRBJ2-4; 7 nucleotides agree with TRBD2. V shed 6 bases, J shed 8 bases, and the junction held 10 bases outside the gene matches. Germline assignment: CDR1 SQVTM and CDR2 ANQGSEA. There are 13 residues in the CDR3. CDR3: CSVGTSGNDIQYF. The CDR3 DNA reads TGCAGCGTGGGGACCAGCGGGAATGACATTCAGTACTTC.

V usage is TRBV7-2 and J usage is TRBJ2-2; perhaps TRBD2 as D (5 bases). CDR3 size: 14 residues. Germline V CDR1 and CDR2: SGHTA, FQGNSA. Deletions cut 0 bases from V and 4 bases from J, with 6 bases between. The CDR3 protein is CASSLAGVTGELFF. The CDR3 bases are TGTGCCAGCAGCTTAGCGGGAGTCACCGGGGAGCTGTTTTTT.

The chain employs TRBV13 and TRBJ2-3; D is possibly TRBD2 (5 bases). Looked up from germline, CDR1 is PRHDT and CDR2 is FYEKMQ (reference sequence). There are 14 residues in the CDR3. Trimming left V 2 bases short and J 0 bases short, with 6 bases between. The CDR3 DNA reads as TGTGCCAGCAGCTTACGGACTAGCACAGATACGCAGTATTTT. Translation gives CASSLRTSTDTQYF.

The chain has TRBV29-1 and TRBJ1-3; 11 positions match TRBD1. The J segment lost 4 bases and the V segment lost 4 bases, leaving 0 bases of the junction unmatched. Germline V lookup: CDR1 SQVTM, CDR2 ANQGSEA. The CDR3 runs to 13 residues. The CDR3 DNA sequence: TGCAGCGTTGGGACAGGGGGCGGAAACACCATATATTTT. Encoded protein: CSVGTGGGNTIYF.

This chain links TRBV28 with TRBJ1-2, with 9 positions matching TRBD1. Germline CDR1 is MDHEN and CDR2 is SYDVKM. V was pared by 6 bases and J by 5 bases, with 10 bases of the junction left unmatched. The CDR3 length is 15 residues. This chain's CDR3 is CASRDPDRGGYGYTF. In nucleotides, the CDR3 is TGTGCCAGCAGAGATCCGGACAGGGGTGGTTATGGCTACACCTTC.

The chain recombines TRBV25-1 with TRBJ1-2; D unclear. CDR1 is MGHDK and CDR2 is SYGVNS in the germline V gene. The CDR3 totals 14 residues. The V gene lost 1 base and the J gene lost 8 bases, with 14 bases spanning the gap. The CDR3 loop is CASSELGNLGGYTF. CDR3 DNA: TGTGCCAGCAGTGAATTGGGTAATCTAGGAGGCTACACCTTC.

The table lists this clone with a few counts. The chain has TRBV20-1 and TRBJ2-5, with D maybe TRBD2 (6 bases). CDR3 size: 10 residues. V was trimmed by 8 bases and J by 3 bases, leaving 7 bases between them. The V gene's germline CDR1 is DFQATT and CDR2 SNEGSKA (reference sequence). The CDR3 here is CSLAKETQYF. CDR3 sequence (DNA): TGCAGTCTAGCGAAAGAGACCCAGTACTTC.

V gene TRBV23-1 combines with J gene TRBJ2-5; TRBD1 matches at 9 bases. TRBV23-1 is designated an ORF whose function remains uncertain. The CDR3 extends over 15 amino acids. Trimming removed 3 bases from V and 4 bases from J; junction bases left unmatched: 6. DNA of the CDR3: TGCGCCAGCAGTCATCCCAACAGGGGGCGAGAGACCCAGTACTTC. Translating it yields CASSHPNRGRETQYF.

V is TRBV30 and J is TRBJ2-1, with 10 bases aligning to TRBD1. Germline-derived CDR1 and CDR2 are GTSNPN and SVGIG (reference sequence). The J segment lost 8 bases and the V segment lost 4 bases, leaving 8 bases of the junction unmatched. CDR3 length equals 14 residues. The CDR3 protein is CAWNLGTGDHEQFF. The CDR3 nucleotides read TGTGCCTGGAATCTCGGGACAGGGGACCATGAGCAGTTCTTC.

The chain couples TRBV6-5 to TRBJ1-3, with D uncertain. This CDR3 comprises 16 residues. Germline V CDR1 and CDR2: MNHEY, SVGAGI. The V and J ends lost 4 bases and 1 base respectively, with 14 bases between them. As DNA, the CDR3 is TGTGCCAGCAGTTGGGCGGGGTATAATTCTGGAAACACCATATATTTT. Protein: CASSWAGYNSGNTIYF.

The genes are TRBV6-5 and TRBJ1-2; possible D gene TRBD1, 5 bases. This CDR3 has 13 amino acids. V shed 2 bases and J shed 4 bases, with 8 bases lying between them. Germline CDR1 is MNHEY and CDR2 is SVGAGI. The CDR3 DNA follows: TGTGCCAGCAGTTACGTCGGGGGCTATGGCTACACCTTC. Protein: CASSYVGGYGYTF.

This rearrangement joins TRBV5-6 to TRBJ2-5; D uncertain. Germline V gene lookup returns CDR1 SGHDT and CDR2 YYEEEE. The CDR3 runs to 15 residues. Between the trimmed V and J ends, which lost 4 bases and 2 bases, there was a span of 15 bases. The CDR3 coding sequence is TGTGCCAGCAGCCCGGTTGGCAGGCCACAAGAGACCCAGTACTTC. Its protein is CASSPVGRPQETQYF.

V and J are TRBV29-1 and TRBJ1-1; D is ambiguous. Trimming cost V 2 bases and J 5 bases, with 3 bases left between them. Looked up from germline, CDR1 is SQVTM and CDR2 is ANQGSEA. The CDR3 has 10 residues. The CDR3 DNA follows: TGCAGCGTTGAACAGACTGAAGCTTTCTTT. Protein: CSVEQTEAFF. The full variable domain, completed using reference TRBV29-1 and TRBJ1-1, is SAVISQKPSRDICQRGTSLTIQCQVDSQVTMMFWYRQQPGQSLTLIATANQGSEATYESGFVIDKFPISRPNLTFSTLTVSNMSPEDSSIYLCSVEQTEAFFGQGTRLTVV.

The CDR3 region is CATSRTQIRALAGAAAYNEQFF. In DNA form, the CDR3 reads TGTGCCACCAGCAGGACCCAGATCCGGGCGCTAGCGGGAGCAGCCGCCTACAATGAGCAGTTCTTC. V is TRBV15 and J is TRBJ2-1; TRBD2 matches 10 bases. The CDR3 runs to 22 residues. In germline, CDR1 is LNHNV, CDR2 YYDKDF (reference sequence). Trimming removed 3 bases from V and 2 bases from J; junction bases left unmatched: 22.

The chain is built from TRBV4-3 and TRBJ2-7; possibly TRBD1 for D (6 bases). V was pared by 0 bases and J by 5 bases, with 8 bases between. This CDR3 region has 13 residues. Germline V gene data show CDR1 as LGHNA and CDR2 as YSLEER. The CDR3 reads CASSQDHRDEQYF. For the CDR3, the DNA is TGCGCCAGCAGCCAAGATCACAGGGACGAGCAGTACTTC.

This clone was found a few times. V is TRBV29-1 and J is TRBJ2-2; 11 bases map to TRBD2. CDR3 length equals 16 residues. With V trimmed by 4 bases and J by 6 bases, 10 bases remained unmatched. Germline V gives CDR1 SQVTM, CDR2 ANQGSEA. The CDR3 is CSVVGLAAIGAGELFF. As DNA, the CDR3 is TGCAGCGTTGTGGGACTAGCGGCTATAGGAGCCGGGGAGCTGTTTTTT.

The chain recombines TRBV5-6 with TRBJ2-1; TRBD2 agrees at 8 bases. In germline, CDR1 is SGHDT, CDR2 YYEEEE. This CDR3 region has 16 residues. The J segment lost 4 bases and the V segment lost 1 base, leaving 7 bases of the junction unmatched. The CDR3 region is CASSLSPSGPYNEQFF. The CDR3 DNA reads TGTGCCAGCAGCTTGTCGCCTAGCGGGCCATACAATGAGCAGTTCTTC.

The genes are TRBV27 and TRBJ1-1, with D uncertain. V gave up 6 bases and J gave up 4 bases, with 6 bases separating them. CDR1 and CDR2 (germline): MNHEY, SMNVEV (reference sequence). The CDR3 is 11 residues long. CDR3: CASREGTEAFF. In DNA form, the CDR3 reads TGTGCCAGCAGGGAGGGCACTGAAGCTTTCTTT.

This chain links TRBV30 with TRBJ1-1; TRBD1 might be the D (5 bases). V was cut by 0 bases and J by 5 bases, with 10 bases left in between. This CDR3 is 13 amino acids long. Germline CDR1 GTSNPN, CDR2 SVGIG (reference sequence). CDR3: CAWSVRDFTEAFF. The DNA of the CDR3 is TGTGCCTGGAGTGTAAGGGACTTTACTGAAGCTTTCTTT.

This clone appeared a few times. V and J are TRBV29-1 and TRBJ2-7; D gene uncertain. Trimming removed 5 bases from V and 0 bases from J, with 8 bases in between. This CDR3 is 12 amino acids long. Germline CDR1 SQVTM, CDR2 ANQGSEA. CDR3 region: CSVKSGSYEQYF. CDR3 in DNA: TGCAGCGTTAAGTCCGGCTCCTACGAGCAGTACTTC.

V gene TRBV4-1 combines with J gene TRBJ1-1, with a weak D call TRBD1 (6 bases). The germline CDR1 and CDR2 sequences are MGHRA and YSYEKL. CDR3 size: 15 residues. Trimming stripped 3 bases from V and 0 bases from J, with 11 bases between. The CDR3 region has the DNA TGCGCCAGCAGCCAGCGGGGGCTTTTGAACACTGAAGCTTTCTTT. This sequence encodes CASSQRGLLNTEAFF.

The V and J genes are TRBV4-1 and TRBJ2-7, with D perhaps matching TRBD2 (6 bases). Germline CDR1 and CDR2: MGHRA and YSYEKL. The CDR3 is made up of 14 amino acids. Trimming left V 5 bases short and J 4 bases short, with 15 bases between. The CDR3 DNA follows: TGCGCCAGCAGCTTGAGGGCTAGCGAATACGAGCAGTACTTC. Translated: CASSLRASEYEQYF.